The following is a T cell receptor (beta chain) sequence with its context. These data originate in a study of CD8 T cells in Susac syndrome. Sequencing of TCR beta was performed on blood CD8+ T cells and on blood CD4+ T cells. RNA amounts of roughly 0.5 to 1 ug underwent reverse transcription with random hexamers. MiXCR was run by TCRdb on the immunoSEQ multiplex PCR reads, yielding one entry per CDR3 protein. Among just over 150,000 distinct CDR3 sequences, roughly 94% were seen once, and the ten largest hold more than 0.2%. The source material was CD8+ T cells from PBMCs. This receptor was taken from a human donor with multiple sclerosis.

In nucleotides, the CDR3 is TGCGCCAGCAGCCCAGTCGGAGGGGATAATCAGCCCCAGCATTTT. Amino acids: CASSPVGGDNQPQHF. The gene calls are TRBV4-1 and TRBJ1-5, with a weak D call TRBD1 (5 bases). Trimming took 4 bases from V and 4 from J, leaving 14 bases between them. This CDR3 is 15 amino acids long. Germline CDR1 and CDR2: MGHRA and YSYEKL.